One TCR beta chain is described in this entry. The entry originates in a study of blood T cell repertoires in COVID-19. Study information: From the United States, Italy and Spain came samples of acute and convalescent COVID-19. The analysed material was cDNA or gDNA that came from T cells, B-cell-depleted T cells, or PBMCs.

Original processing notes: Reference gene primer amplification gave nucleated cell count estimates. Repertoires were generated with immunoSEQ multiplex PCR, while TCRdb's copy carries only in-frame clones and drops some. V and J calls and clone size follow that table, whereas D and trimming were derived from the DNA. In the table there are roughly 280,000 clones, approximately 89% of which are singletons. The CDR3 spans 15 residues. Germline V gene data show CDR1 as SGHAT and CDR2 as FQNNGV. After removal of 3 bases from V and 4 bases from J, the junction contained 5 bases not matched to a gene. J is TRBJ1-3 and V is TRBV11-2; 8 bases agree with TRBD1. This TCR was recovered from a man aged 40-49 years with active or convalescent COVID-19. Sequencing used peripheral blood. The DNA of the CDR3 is TGTGCCAGCAGCTTGACAGGGGTGTTAGGAAACACCATATATTTT. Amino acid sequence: CASSLTGVLGNTIYF. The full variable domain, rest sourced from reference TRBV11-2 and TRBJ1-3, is EAGVAQSPRYKIIEKRQSVAFWCNPISGHATLYWYQQILGQGPKLLIQFQNNGVVDDSQLPKDRFSAERLKGVDSTLKIQPAKLEDSAVYLCASSLTGVLGNTIYFGEGSWLTVV.